A single sample gave rise to the 8 T cell receptor beta chains below, sequenced in a study of T cell responses to AZD1222 COVID-19 vaccine. Clones were sequenced by immunoSEQ multiplex PCR, and TCRdb holds only the in-frame ones, with some missing. The sample yields 98,000 or so clones, over 70% seen once. The sequencing here drew on peripheral blood, taken on day 0 of AZD1222 vaccination. Receptors were obtained from an adult in good health.

This clone was counted a few times. This chain joins TRBV4-2 and TRBJ1-5; D is perhaps TRBD1 (5 bases). Trimming cost V 0 bases and J 6 bases, with 6 bases left between them. The CDR3 sequence is 13 residues long. Germline loops: CDR1 LGHNA, CDR2 YNFKEQ. CDR3 DNA sequence: TGTGCCAGCAGCCAAGACGGGGGTCAGCCCCAGCATTTT. Its translation is CASSQDGGQPQHF.

The rearrangement joins TRBV18 to TRBJ2-2; D is possibly TRBD2 (6 bases). CDR3 size: 14 residues. The germline V gene has CDR1 KGHSH and CDR2 LQKENI. The ends were cut back, 6 bases at V and 6 bases at J, with 14 bases in the middle. CDR3 DNA: TGTGCCAGCTCGGGACCGGGAGCGGCCGGGGAGCTGTTTTTT. Translating it yields CASSGPGAAGELFF.

This chain joins TRBV28 and TRBJ1-6; the match to TRBD1 covers 8 bases. The germline V gene has CDR1 MDHEN and CDR2 SYDVKM. V gave up 5 bases and J gave up 7 bases; unmatched junction bases: 7. The CDR3 runs to 15 residues. As DNA, the CDR3 is TGTGCCAGCAGTATTCCACAGGGGGTGAATTCACCCCTCCACTTT. As protein: CASSIPQGVNSPLHF.

This clone was counted once. V usage is TRBV5-1 and J usage is TRBJ2-1; weak D call: TRBD2 (6 bases). The V end lost 1 base, the J end lost 0 bases, and 11 bases lay between the germline ends. The CDR3 has 16 residues. CDR1 and CDR2 from the germline V gene are SGHRS and YFSETQ. CDR3 DNA: TGCGCCAGCAGCTTGACCCCGGGACTCTCCTACAATGAGCAGTTCTTC. Translating gives CASSLTPGLSYNEQFF.

The V and J genes are TRBV28 and TRBJ1-1; 9 nucleotides line up with TRBD1. CDR3 length: 15 residues. The germline CDR1 and CDR2 sequences are MDHEN and SYDVKM. J was trimmed by 7 bases and V by 5 bases; bases with no gene match: 11. CDR3 sequence reads: CASSPTGQGLVEAFF. CDR3 coding DNA: TGTGCCAGCAGTCCTACGGGACAGGGATTGGTTGAAGCTTTCTTT. Full variable domain (remainder filled in from reference TRBV28 and TRBJ1-1): DVKVTQSSRYLVKRTGEKVFLECVQDMDHENMFWYRQDPGLGLRLIYFSYDVKMKEKGDIPEGYSVSREKKERFSLILESASTNQTSMYLCASSPTGQGLVEAFFGQGTRLTVV.

This clone was counted once. This chain connects TRBV2 to TRBJ1-2; TRBD1 agrees at 7 bases. Germline V gene data show CDR1 as SNHLY and CDR2 as FYNNEI. The V gene end was trimmed by 2 bases and the J gene end by 4 bases; junction bases not matched to a gene: 7. This CDR3 comprises 15 residues. The CDR3 spells CASSELDRPIYGYTF. For the CDR3, the DNA is TGTGCCAGCAGTGAATTGGACAGGCCAATCTATGGCTACACCTTC.

The CDR3 sequence: CARIFLYF. The DNA for the CDR3 is TGTGCCAGGATTTTTTTGTACTTC. This chain joins TRBV28 and TRBJ2-5, with D unresolved. This CDR3 region has 8 residues. V gave up 9 bases and J gave up 13 bases, with 9 bases separating them. Germline V gene lookup returns CDR1 MDHEN and CDR2 SYDVKM.

This rearrangement joins TRBV19 to TRBJ2-1; maybe TRBD1 (7 bases). This CDR3 spans 14 amino acids. Germline CDR1 reads LNHDA; CDR2 reads SQIVND (reference sequence). Deletions cut 7 bases from V and 2 bases from J, with 12 bases between. The CDR3 loop reads CASTSGGTYNEQFF. As DNA, the CDR3 is TGTGCCAGTACCTCAGGGGGGACCTACAATGAGCAGTTCTTC.